This is a list of T cell receptor beta chains from one sample in a study of blood T cell repertoires in COVID-19. Some clones are missing from TCRdb's copy, which holds only in-frame ones; the method was immunoSEQ multiplex PCR. Among approximately 210,000 clones listed, 81% were seen once. Material for sequencing was PBMCs or T cells enriched from blood (not recorded which). These receptors came from a woman aged 45-59 years with acute COVID-19. Both conserved end residues are trimmed from each CDR3. A D gene is named only where the DNA matches it firmly.

j_call	d_call	v_call	cdr3_aa
TRBJ2-2	TRBD1	TRBV9	ASTDRGGELF
TRBJ2-3	-	TRBV6-1	ASSESGTPDTQY
TRBJ1-1	TRBD1	TRBV10-3	AILSTGASEAF
TRBJ2-1	TRBD2	TRBV12-3/TRBV12-4	ASRTSGGGEQF
TRBJ2-3	-	TRBV7-9	ASSLVIAEGTDTQY
TRBJ1-1	-	TRBV7-9	ASSSQSIQGKSNTEAF
TRBJ2-5	TRBD1	TRBV6-4	ASSRSGQGGETQY
TRBJ2-3	TRBD2	TRBV5-1	ASSLRELAGGRADTQY
TRBJ2-1	-	TRBV27	ASSWAYQSEQF
TRBJ2-7	-	TRBV6-2/TRBV6-3	ASSYSLAEQY
TRBJ2-7	TRBD1	TRBV2	ASGQGITSYEQY
TRBJ1-1	-	TRBV6-5	ASSLTGSLNTEAF
TRBJ2-2	-	TRBV5-1	ASSFGDTGELF